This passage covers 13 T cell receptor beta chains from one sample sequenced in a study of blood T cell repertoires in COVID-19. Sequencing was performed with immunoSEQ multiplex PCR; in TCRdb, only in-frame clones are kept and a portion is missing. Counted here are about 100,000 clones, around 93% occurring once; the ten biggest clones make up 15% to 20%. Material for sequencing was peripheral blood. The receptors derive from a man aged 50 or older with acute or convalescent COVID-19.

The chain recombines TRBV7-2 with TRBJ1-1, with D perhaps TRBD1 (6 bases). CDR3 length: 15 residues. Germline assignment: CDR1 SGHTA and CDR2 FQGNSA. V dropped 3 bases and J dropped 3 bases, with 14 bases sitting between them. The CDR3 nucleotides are TGTGCCAGCAGCTTTTTCGGGGGGCCGGACACTGAAGCTTTCTTT. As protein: CASSFFGGPDTEAFF. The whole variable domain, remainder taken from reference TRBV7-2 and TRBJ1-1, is GAGVSQSPSNKVTEKGKDVELRCDPISGHTALYWYRQSLGQGLEFLIYFQGNSAPDKSGLPSDRFSAERTGGSVSTLTIQRTQQEDSAVYLCASSFFGGPDTEAFFGQGTRLTVV.

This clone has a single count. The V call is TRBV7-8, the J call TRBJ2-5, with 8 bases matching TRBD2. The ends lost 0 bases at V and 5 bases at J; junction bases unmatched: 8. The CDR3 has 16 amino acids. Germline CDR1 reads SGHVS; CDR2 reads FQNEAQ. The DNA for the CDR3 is TGTGCCAGCAGCTTAGCGTCGGCGGGGGGAATTGAGACCCAGTACTTC. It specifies CASSLASAGGIETQYF. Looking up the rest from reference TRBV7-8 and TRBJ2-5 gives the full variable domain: GAGVSQSPRYKVAKRGQDVALRCDPISGHVSLFWYQQALGQGPEFLTYFQNEAQLDKSGLPSDRFFAERPEGSVSTLKIQRTQQEDSAVYLCASSLASAGGIETQYFGPGTRLLVL.

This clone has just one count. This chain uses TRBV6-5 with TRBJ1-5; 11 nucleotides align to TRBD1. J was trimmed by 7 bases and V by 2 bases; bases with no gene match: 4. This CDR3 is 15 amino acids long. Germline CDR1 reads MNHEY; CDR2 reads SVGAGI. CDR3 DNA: TGTGCCAGCAGTTACGGACAGGGGGCAGGGCAGCCCCAGCATTTT. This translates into CASSYGQGAGQPQHF.

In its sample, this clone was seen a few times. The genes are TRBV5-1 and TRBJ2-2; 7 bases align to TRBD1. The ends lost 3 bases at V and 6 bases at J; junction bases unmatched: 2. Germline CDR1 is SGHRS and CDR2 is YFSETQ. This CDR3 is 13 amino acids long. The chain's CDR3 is CASSSTGAGELFF. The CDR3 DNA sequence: TGCGCCAGCAGCTCTACAGGGGCCGGGGAGCTGTTTTTT.

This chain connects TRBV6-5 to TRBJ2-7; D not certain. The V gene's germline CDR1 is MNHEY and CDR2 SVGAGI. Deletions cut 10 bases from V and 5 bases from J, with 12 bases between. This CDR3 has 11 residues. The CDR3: CANAQNDEQYF. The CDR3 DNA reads TGTGCCAACGCTCAGAATGACGAGCAGTACTTC.

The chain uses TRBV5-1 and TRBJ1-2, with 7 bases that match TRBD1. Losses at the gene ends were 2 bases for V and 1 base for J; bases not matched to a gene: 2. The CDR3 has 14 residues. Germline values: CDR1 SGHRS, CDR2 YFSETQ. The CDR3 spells CASSLRDSNYGYTF. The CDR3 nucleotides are TGCGCCAGCAGCTTACGGGACAGTAACTATGGCTACACCTTC.

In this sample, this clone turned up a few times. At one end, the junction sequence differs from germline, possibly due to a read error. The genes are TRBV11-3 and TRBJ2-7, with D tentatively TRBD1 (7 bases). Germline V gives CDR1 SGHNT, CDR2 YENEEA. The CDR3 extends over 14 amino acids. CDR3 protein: CASRGAVGPYEQYF. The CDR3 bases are TGTGCTAGCAGGGGGGCGGTGGGCCCCTACGAGCAGTACTTC.

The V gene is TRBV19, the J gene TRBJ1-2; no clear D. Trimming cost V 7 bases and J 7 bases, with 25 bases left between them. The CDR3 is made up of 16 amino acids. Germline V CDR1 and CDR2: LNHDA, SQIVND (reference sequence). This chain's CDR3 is CASTLYSEGVGVGYTF. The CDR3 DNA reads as TGTGCCAGTACCCTTTACTCGGAGGGCGTAGGTGTTGGCTACACCTTC.

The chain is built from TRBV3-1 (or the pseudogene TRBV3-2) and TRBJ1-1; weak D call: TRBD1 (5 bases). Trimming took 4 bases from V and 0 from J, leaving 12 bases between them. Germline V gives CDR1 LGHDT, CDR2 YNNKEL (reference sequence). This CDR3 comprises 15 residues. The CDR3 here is CASSRGVGVNTEAFF. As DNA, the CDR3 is TGTGCCAGCAGCCGCGGGGTGGGGGTGAACACTGAAGCTTTCTTT.

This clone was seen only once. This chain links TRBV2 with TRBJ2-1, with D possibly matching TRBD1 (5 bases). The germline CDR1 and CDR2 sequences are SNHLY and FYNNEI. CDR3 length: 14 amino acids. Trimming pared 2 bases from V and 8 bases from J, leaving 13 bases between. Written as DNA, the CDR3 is TGTGCCAGCAGTGAACTAGGGGCCGGGTATGAGCAGTTCTTC. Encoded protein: CASSELGAGYEQFF.

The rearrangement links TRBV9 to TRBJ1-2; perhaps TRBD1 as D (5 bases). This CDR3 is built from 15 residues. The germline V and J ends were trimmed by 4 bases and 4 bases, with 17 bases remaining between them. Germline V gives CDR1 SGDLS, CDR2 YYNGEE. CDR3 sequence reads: CASSPGGPVGYGYTF. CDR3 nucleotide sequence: TGTGCCAGCAGCCCCGGGGGACCAGTGGGCTATGGCTACACCTTC. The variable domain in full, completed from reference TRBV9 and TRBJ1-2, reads DSGVTQTPKHLITATGQRVTLRCSPRSGDLSVYWYQQSLDQGLQFLIQYYNGEERAKGNILERFSAQQFPDLHSELNLSSLELGDSALYFCASSPGGPVGYGYTFGSGTRLTVV.

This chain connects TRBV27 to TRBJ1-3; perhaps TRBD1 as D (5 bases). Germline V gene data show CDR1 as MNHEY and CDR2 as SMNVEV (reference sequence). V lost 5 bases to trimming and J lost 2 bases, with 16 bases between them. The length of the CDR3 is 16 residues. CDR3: CASSPRGGYTGNTIYF. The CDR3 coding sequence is TGTGCCAGCAGTCCCCGGGGGGGGTATACTGGAAACACCATATATTTT.

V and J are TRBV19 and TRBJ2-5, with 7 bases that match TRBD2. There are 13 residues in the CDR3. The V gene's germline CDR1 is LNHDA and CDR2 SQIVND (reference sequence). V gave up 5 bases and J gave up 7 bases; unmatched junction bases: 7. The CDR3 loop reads CASSVASGTTQYF. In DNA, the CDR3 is TGTGCCAGTAGTGTGGCTAGCGGTACGACCCAGTACTTC.